In this sample, the clone carrying this T cell receptor (beta chain) turned up a few times. The antigen is not known. Patients aged 18 to 65 had newly diagnosed hyperthyroidism that had lasted under 2 months. Uncontrolled infection, other autoimmune disease, pregnancy and lactation each barred patients from inclusion. This specimen comes from a study of T cells in Graves' hyperthyroidism and ophthalmopathy. Amplification targeted TCR beta CDR3 regions from RNA transcripts. TCR CDR3 regions were first amplified by RT-PCR with HTBI primers. TCRdb reprocessed the multiplex PCR reads via MiXCR and lists one record per CDR3 protein. The sample lists some 510,000 distinct CDR3 sequences; under 60% were seen once. Study-level points and caveats: The model foresaw ophthalmopathy a median around 6 months prior to onset.

The CDR3 consists of 13 residues. CDR1 and CDR2 from the germline V gene are MNHEY and SVGAGI. Trimming left V 4 bases short and J 4 bases short, with 5 bases between. The source is a woman under 30 with Graves' hyperthyroidism. Sequencing input: peripheral blood or thyroid tissue (not recorded which). V and J are TRBV6-5 and TRBJ2-6, with D possibly TRBD2 on 5 matching bases. DNA for the CDR3: TGTGCCAGCAGTTCGGGAGGGGCCAACGTCCTGACTTTC. Translated: CASSSGGANVLTF.